This T cell receptor beta chain was retrieved from a study of blood T cells in healthy people across ages. Study outcomes and limitations: Estimates drawn from one million T cells were deemed to understate diversity. Expanded clonotype shifts may have been confounded, as the donors had an unknown CMV status. Unsorted PBMCs blocked a conclusive comparison of naive and antigen-experienced cells.

A second PCR of 7 to 11 cycles used a sample-barcoded 5' primer and a J-beta primer mix. TCRdb called the 5' RACE reads again in MiXCR, with one record for every CDR3 protein. The profile shows about 1 million distinct CDR3 sequences, around 43% of them singletons. A few counts support this clonotype. Its antigen is undetermined. CDR1 and CDR2 (germline): SGHRS, YFSETQ. V lost 3 bases, J lost 6 bases, and 28 bases lay in between. This CDR3 contains 19 residues. Source material: blood. V usage is TRBV5-1 and J usage is TRBJ2-1; a possible D gene is TRBD2 (6 bases). This TCR was recovered from a woman between 55 and 75 years old in good health. In DNA form, the CDR3 reads TGCGCCAGCAGCTGGACAAAGGACCAAAACCCGTCCGGGGGCAATGAGCAGTTCTTC. Translated: CASSWTKDQNPSGGNEQFF.